These 20 T cell receptor beta chains came from one sample sequenced in a study of blood T cell repertoires in COVID-19. Using immunoSEQ multiplex PCR, the repertoire was profiled, and TCRdb retains in-frame clones only, with some absent. Seen here are approximately 150,000 clones, about 79% observed once, and the top ten hold roughly 15%. Sequencing was done on a sample of PBMCs or T cells enriched from blood (not recorded which). These receptors came from a man between 45 and 60 years old who had recovered from COVID-19.

V usage is TRBV5-5 and J usage is TRBJ1-1, with 7 bases lining up with TRBD1. The V segment lost 1 base and the J segment 0 bases; nucleotides outside the gene matches: 3. CDR1 SGHKS and CDR2 YYEKEE come from the germline V gene (reference sequence). CDR3 length: 15 residues. In nucleotides, the CDR3 is TGTGCCAGCAGCTTGCAGGGGGGTCTGAACACTGAAGCTTTCTTT. The encoded protein is CASSLQGGLNTEAFF. Full variable domain (remainder filled in from reference TRBV5-5 and TRBJ1-1): DAGVTQSPTHLIKTRGQQVTLRCSPISGHKSVSWYQQVLGQGPQFIFQYYEKEERGRGNFPDRFSARQFPNYSSELNVNALLLGDSALYLCASSLQGGLNTEAFFGQGTRLTVV.

The chain recombines TRBV19 with TRBJ1-1; TRBD1 might be the D (6 bases). The ends were cut back, 3 bases at V and 3 bases at J, with 14 bases in the middle. CDR3 length: 15 residues. Germline assignment: CDR1 LNHDA and CDR2 SQIVND (reference sequence). CDR3 DNA: TGTGCCAGTAGTATTCCCGGAGGGGGGGACACTGAAGCTTTCTTT. It specifies CASSIPGGGDTEAFF.

The chain is built from TRBV10-2 and TRBJ1-1; the match to TRBD1 covers 8 bases. This CDR3 comprises 13 residues. V lost 5 bases and J lost 7; bases outside the gene matches: 6. Germline V gene data show CDR1 as WSHSY and CDR2 as SAAADI. In nucleotides, the CDR3 is TGCGCCAGCAGTCGAGGACAGGGTCTTGAAGCTTTCTTT. Its protein product is CASSRGQGLEAFF.

The chain carries TRBV6-1 and TRBJ1-4; 8 nucleotides align to TRBD1. CDR1 is MNHNS and CDR2 is SASEGT in the germline V gene. J lost 3 bases, V lost 3 bases, and 0 bases had no gene match. This CDR3 is built from 14 residues. The CDR3 is CASSETGANEKLFF. The CDR3 DNA is TGTGCCAGCAGTGAGACAGGGGCTAATGAAAAACTGTTTTTT.

The chain combines TRBV9 with TRBJ1-6; D not resolved. Germline CDR1 reads SGDLS; CDR2 reads YYNGEE. Trimming removed 4 bases from V and 9 bases from J, with 17 bases in between. The CDR3 is 15 residues long. The CDR3 region is CASSPSGRASSPLHF. The CDR3 nucleotides read TGTGCCAGCAGCCCTTCGGGGAGGGCTTCTTCACCCCTCCACTTT.

This clone is medium-sized by share. The chain joins TRBV28 to TRBJ2-7; 10 bases are shared with TRBD1. The CDR3 contains 15 residues. After removal of 6 bases from V and 2 bases from J, the junction contained 7 bases not matched to a gene. The germline V gene encodes CDR1 MDHEN and CDR2 SYDVKM. The CDR3 DNA is TGTGCCAGCAGCCCCGGGACAGGGGCCGCCTACGAGCAGTACTTC. Encoded protein: CASSPGTGAAYEQYF.

This clone was observed once. J is TRBJ2-2 and V is TRBV28, with 8 bases fitting TRBD1. The CDR3 is 16 amino acids. The germline V gene encodes CDR1 MDHEN and CDR2 SYDVKM. V shed 2 bases and J 3 bases; nucleotides not matched to a gene: 5. As DNA, the CDR3 is TGTGCCAGCAGTTTACATCAGGGGGCCGACACCGGGGAGCTGTTTTTT. This translates into CASSLHQGADTGELFF.

The genes are TRBV2 and TRBJ1-4; the match to TRBD1 covers 9 bases. The length of the CDR3 is 14 residues. V lost 6 bases, J lost 8 bases, and 7 bases stayed unmatched. Germline V gene lookup returns CDR1 SNHLY and CDR2 FYNNEI. The CDR3 coding sequence is TGTGCCAGCAGATCTACAGGGGGCGGAGAAAAACTGTTTTTT. It is translated as CASRSTGGGEKLFF.

The J gene is TRBJ2-1, the V gene TRBV7-9, with D possibly being TRBD1 (5 bases). The V and J ends lost 1 base and 0 bases respectively, with 7 bases between them. The CDR3 extends over 15 amino acids. The V gene's germline CDR1 is SEHNR and CDR2 FQNEAQ (reference sequence). CDR3 in amino acids: CASSLDRSSYNEQFF. The DNA for the CDR3 is TGTGCCAGCAGCTTAGACAGGAGCTCCTACAATGAGCAGTTCTTC. Using reference TRBV7-9 and TRBJ2-1 for the parts outside the CDR3, the full variable domain is DTGVSQNPRHKITKRGQNVTFRCDPISEHNRLYWYRQTLGQGPEFLTYFQNEAQLEKSRLLSDRFSAERPKGSFSTLEIQRTEQGDSAMYLCASSLDRSSYNEQFFGPGTRLTVL.

The CDR3 DNA is TGCGCCAGCAGCCCGCAAGGGGGTAAAAAGAACTATGGCTACACCTTC. Translation gives CASSPQGGKKNYGYTF. This chain connects TRBV5-1 to TRBJ1-2; possibly TRBD1 for D (6 bases). V was trimmed by 4 bases and J by 2 bases, leaving 18 bases between them. The CDR3 has 16 amino acids. Germline V gene lookup returns CDR1 SGHRS and CDR2 YFSETQ.

The chain carries TRBV6-4 and TRBJ1-4; 10 nucleotides match TRBD1. V shed 6 bases, J shed 7 bases, and the junction held 5 bases outside the gene matches. Germline V gene sequence: CDR1 MRHNA, CDR2 SNTAGT. The CDR3 runs to 14 residues. CDR3: CASSQTGGGEKLFF. CDR3 bases: TGTGCCAGCAGCCAGACAGGGGGCGGTGAAAAACTGTTTTTT.

This chain uses TRBV7-2 with TRBJ2-3, with TRBD2 matching 10 bases. This CDR3 is built from 15 residues. With 4 bases clipped from V and 6 bases from J, the junction kept 7 bases outside the gene matches. Per the germline V gene, CDR1 is SGHTA and CDR2 is FQGNSA. The CDR3 spells CASSSGLASGDTQYF. The CDR3 DNA reads as TGTGCCAGCAGCTCGGGACTAGCGAGTGGGGATACGCAGTATTTT. Full variable domain (missing parts from reference TRBV7-2 and TRBJ2-3): GAGVSQSPSNKVTEKGKDVELRCDPISGHTALYWYRQSLGQGLEFLIYFQGNSAPDKSGLPSDRFSAERTGGSVSTLTIQRTQQEDSAVYLCASSSGLASGDTQYFGPGTRLTVL.

The CDR3 sequence: CSVEVTGDTEAFF. The CDR3 DNA sequence: TGCAGCGTTGAAGTCACAGGCGATACTGAAGCTTTCTTT. The chain recombines TRBV29-1 with TRBJ1-1; a weak D match, TRBD1 (5 bases). The CDR3 loop spans 13 amino acids. Trimming took off 1 base at V and 5 bases at J, with 11 bases between the two ends. Germline V gene sequence: CDR1 SQVTM, CDR2 ANQGSEA.

This rearrangement joins TRBV21-1 to TRBJ2-7; no DNA check was done on the table's D call, TRBD1. TRBV21-1 is tagged as a pseudogene. The CDR3 covers 14 residues. The DNA of the CDR3 is TGTGCCAGCAGCAAAGACAGCTTCTCCTACGAGCAGTACTTC. Encoded protein: CASSKDSFSYEQYF.

The rearrangement joins TRBV27 to TRBJ1-2, with 7 nucleotides matching TRBD1. Germline V CDR1 and CDR2: MNHEY, SMNVEV (reference sequence). With 5 bases clipped from V and 5 bases from J, the junction kept 8 bases outside the gene matches. CDR3 length: 14 amino acids. CDR3 protein: CASSQRQGVYGYTF. CDR3 bases: TGTGCCAGCAGTCAGAGACAGGGTGTATATGGCTACACCTTC.

This clone was recorded a few times. V usage is TRBV14 and J usage is TRBJ2-7; tentatively, D is TRBD1 (6 bases). V lost 5 bases and J 4 bases, leaving 9 bases between the germline ends. The CDR3 contains 12 residues. The V gene's germline CDR1 is SGHDN and CDR2 FVKESK. The CDR3 region is CASSSQGYEQYF. CDR3 DNA sequence: TGTGCCAGCAGCTCCCAGGGGTACGAGCAGTACTTC. Complete variable domain (other parts from reference TRBV14 and TRBJ2-7): EAGVTQFPSHSVIEKGQTVTLRCDPISGHDNLYWYRRVMGKEIKFLLHFVKESKQDESGMPNNRFLAERTGGTYSTLKVQPAELEDSGVYFCASSSQGYEQYFGPGTRLTVT.

V and J are TRBV27 and TRBJ1-4; TRBD1 agrees at 8 bases. The length of the CDR3 is 16 residues. Germline CDR1 reads MNHEY; CDR2 reads SMNVEV (reference sequence). V lost 3 bases and J lost 0; bases outside the gene matches: 3. CDR3 nucleotide sequence: TGTGCCAGCAGTTTCAGGGGGCTTGCAACTAATGAAAAACTGTTTTTT. It yields the protein CASSFRGLATNEKLFF.

This CDR3 is CASSILAGGENEQFF. CDR3 sequence (DNA): TGTGCCAGTAGTATCCTAGCGGGGGGGGAAAATGAGCAGTTCTTC. The V call is TRBV19, the J call TRBJ2-1; 12 nucleotides match TRBD2. Losses at the gene ends were 3 bases for V and 7 bases for J; bases not matched to a gene: 4. CDR3 size: 15 residues. Germline values: CDR1 LNHDA, CDR2 SQIVND (reference sequence).

The J gene is TRBJ1-1, the V gene TRBV19; no clear D gene. There are 14 residues in the CDR3. Between the trimmed V and J ends, which lost 5 bases and 1 base, there was a span of 11 bases. Germline CDR1 LNHDA, CDR2 SQIVND (reference sequence). For the CDR3, the DNA is TGTGCCAGTAGTGGCCGGACTGCGAACACTGAAGCTTTCTTT. It is translated as CASSGRTANTEAFF.

The J gene is TRBJ1-2, the V gene TRBV29-1; D gene uncertain. The length of the CDR3 is 12 residues. V was pared by 1 base and J by 4 bases, with 7 bases between. CDR1 and CDR2 (germline): SQVTM, ANQGSEA. The CDR3 region is CSVEVQRYGYTF. CDR3 DNA sequence: TGCAGCGTTGAAGTACAACGCTATGGCTACACCTTC.